The 23 T cell receptor beta chains listed next were all sequenced from one sample in a study of cytomegalovirus exposure and HLA in healthy donors. PCR used 60 Vbeta primers and 13 Jbeta primers. Assay: immunoSEQ multiplex PCR; the TCRdb copy retains only in-frame clones and omits some. In the table there are 200,000 or so clones, almost 80% of which are singletons. Sequenced material: PBMCs. These receptors all stem from a man aged 18 to 29 in good health and CMV-seronegative.

The genes are TRBV11-2 and TRBJ1-3; D is possibly TRBD1 (5 bases). Germline loops: CDR1 SGHAT, CDR2 FQNNGV. Trimming took 3 bases from V and 4 from J, leaving 13 bases between them. The CDR3 is 15 residues long. The CDR3: CASSLAGNSGNTIYF. Here the CDR3 DNA reads TGTGCCAGCAGCTTGGCAGGGAATTCGGGAAACACCATATATTTT.

The chain employs TRBV7-9 and TRBJ2-3; no clear D gene. V lost 2 bases to trimming and J lost 6 bases, with 9 bases between them. Germline-derived CDR1 and CDR2 are SEHNR and FQNEAQ (reference sequence). The CDR3 covers 13 residues. CDR3 region: CASSLPSADTQYF. The DNA for the CDR3 is TGTGCCAGCAGCTTACCCTCTGCGGATACGCAGTATTTT. Together with reference TRBV7-9 and TRBJ2-3, the CDR3 gives the full variable domain: DTGVSQNPRHKITKRGQNVTFRCDPISEHNRLYWYRQTLGQGPEFLTYFQNEAQLEKSRLLSDRFSAERPKGSFSTLEIQRTEQGDSAMYLCASSLPSADTQYFGPGTRLTVL.

The chain combines TRBV7-6 with TRBJ2-7, with TRBD1 as a possible D gene (6 bases). The V end lost 3 bases, the J end lost 4 bases, and 19 bases lay between the germline ends. CDR1 and CDR2 from the germline V gene are SGHVS and FNYEAQ. CDR3 length: 16 amino acids. The CDR3 reads CASSFPPPGDQYEQYF. CDR3 sequence (DNA): TGTGCCAGCAGCTTCCCCCCCCCAGGGGACCAATACGAGCAGTACTTC.

This clone was detected only a few times. The chain recombines TRBV6-1 with TRBJ1-4; a weak D match, TRBD1 (6 bases). Trimming took 4 bases from V and 5 from J, leaving 11 bases between them. This CDR3 region has 14 residues. The germline V gene has CDR1 MNHNS and CDR2 SASEGT. For the CDR3, the DNA is TGTGCCAGCAGTGGGACAGTCAACAATGAAAAACTGTTTTTT. It translates to CASSGTVNNEKLFF.

This chain uses TRBV15 with TRBJ2-7, with D possibly being TRBD1 (6 bases). V was trimmed by 3 bases and J by 6 bases, leaving 18 bases between them. The CDR3 has 15 amino acids. Germline V gene sequence: CDR1 LNHNV, CDR2 YYDKDF (reference sequence). The CDR3 DNA follows: TGTGCCACCAGCAGGGTACGAACAGGGCCGGGCGAGCAGTACTTC. Protein sequence: CATSRVRTGPGEQYF.

V usage is TRBV11-3 and J usage is TRBJ1-1; no firm D call. CDR1 is SGHNT, CDR2 YENEEA, per germline. Trimming cost V 1 base and J 2 bases, with 5 bases left between them. CDR3 size: 13 residues. CDR3 DNA: TGTGCCAGCAGCTTAGGGAGAAACACTGAAGCTTTCTTT. As protein: CASSLGRNTEAFF. Full variable domain (missing parts from reference TRBV11-3 and TRBJ1-1): EAGVVQSPRYKIIEKKQPVAFWCNPISGHNTLYWYLQNLGQGPELLIRYENEEAVDDSQLPKDRFSAERLKGVDSTLKIQPAELGDSAVYLCASSLGRNTEAFFGQGTRLTVV.

The rearrangement links TRBV27 to TRBJ2-5; D tentatively fits TRBD1 or TRBD2 (5 bases each). The DNA end is a closer match to TRBJ2-7, so the J assignment may be wrong. Germline-derived CDR1 and CDR2 are MNHEY and SMNVEV (reference sequence). The CDR3 consists of 15 residues. CDR3: CASSFSQLGAYEQYF. For the CDR3, the DNA is TGTGCCAGCAGTTTTAGTCAGTTGGGGGCCTACGAGCAGTACTTC.

Only one count was recorded for this clone. The chain couples TRBV27 to TRBJ2-3, with 8 bases identical to TRBD2. With V trimmed by 10 bases and J by 0 bases, 6 bases remained unmatched. From germline, CDR1 is MNHEY and CDR2 SMNVEV (reference sequence). The CDR3 has 14 residues. The CDR3 loop reads CATALAGSTDTQYF. CDR3 bases: TGTGCCACCGCTTTAGCGGGGAGCACAGATACGCAGTATTTT.

The chain links TRBV18 to TRBJ2-1, with D maybe TRBD2 (6 bases). Trimming pared 0 bases from V and 8 bases from J, leaving 14 bases between. Looked up from germline, CDR1 is KGHSH and CDR2 is LQKENI. The CDR3 sequence is 15 residues long. In DNA, the CDR3 is TGTGCCAGCTCACCACCGACCCGTCCGGGGGATGAGCAGTTCTTC. Translated: CASSPPTRPGDEQFF.

V usage is TRBV15 and J usage is TRBJ2-7; D is possibly TRBD1 (5 bases). Germline V lookup: CDR1 LNHNV, CDR2 YYDKDF (reference sequence). The CDR3 covers 17 residues. The V gene lost 0 bases and the J gene lost 0 bases, with 15 bases spanning the gap. The CDR3 protein is CATSRDTLDTVSYEQYF. CDR3 in DNA: TGTGCCACCAGCAGAGATACTCTGGACACAGTCTCCTACGAGCAGTACTTC.

V is TRBV2 and J is TRBJ2-1; 7 bases are shared with TRBD1. This CDR3 has 14 amino acids. Trimming cost V 8 bases and J 8 bases; bases outside gene matches: 12. The germline gives CDR1 SNHLY, CDR2 FYNNEI. CDR3 sequence: CASGGRGTVDEQFF. For the CDR3, the DNA is TGTGCCAGCGGAGGCAGGGGGACCGTAGATGAGCAGTTCTTC.

This rearrangement joins TRBV19 to TRBJ1-2; TRBD1 might be the D (6 bases). This CDR3 comprises 12 residues. The V end was cut by 5 bases, the J end by 13 bases, with 17 bases between. Germline V lookup: CDR1 LNHDA, CDR2 SQIVND (reference sequence). The CDR3 DNA reads as TGTGCCAGTAGTCCCGGGGGGCGCGAAATCACCTTC. Translation gives CASSPGGREITF.

This chain joins TRBV7-9 and TRBJ2-5; D gene uncertain. In germline, CDR1 is SEHNR, CDR2 FQNEAQ (reference sequence). This CDR3 has 11 amino acids. V lost 3 bases to trimming and J lost 5 bases, with 4 bases between them. The CDR3 DNA follows: TGTGCCAGCAGCTTTAGCGAGACCCAGTACTTC. This translates into CASSFSETQYF.

The chain is built from TRBV2 and TRBJ2-3; TRBD2 matches 10 bases. The ends lost 8 bases at V and 4 bases at J; junction bases unmatched: 6. This CDR3 has 14 residues. CDR1 is SNHLY, CDR2 FYNNEI, per germline. CDR3: CASLAGAGPDTQYF. The CDR3 DNA reads TGTGCCAGCCTAGCGGGGGCGGGGCCAGATACGCAGTATTTT. The entire variable domain, with the rest obtained from reference TRBV2 and TRBJ2-3, is as follows: EPEVTQTPSHQVTQMGQEVILRCVPISNHLYFYWYRQILGQKVEFLVSFYNNEISEKSEIFDDQFSVERPDGSNFTLKIRSTKLEDSAMYFCASLAGAGPDTQYFGPGTRLTVL.

This chain joins TRBV19 and TRBJ1-2; 9 bases are a match to TRBD1. The germline gives CDR1 LNHDA, CDR2 SQIVND (reference sequence). The CDR3 totals 14 residues. Germline trimming cut 4 bases from V and 4 bases from J; bases unmatched to any gene: 4. CDR3: CASSTQGAIYGYTF. In DNA form, the CDR3 reads TGTGCCAGTAGTACACAGGGGGCTATCTATGGCTACACCTTC.

This clone showed up just a few times. This chain uses TRBV6-5 with TRBJ2-1; D call uncertain. The germline CDR1 and CDR2 sequences are MNHEY and SVGAGI. Trimming shortened V by 6 bases and J by 14 bases, and 14 bases separated the two germline ends. This CDR3 comprises 11 residues. CDR3 residues: CASRDGPREFF. CDR3 bases: TGTGCCAGCAGGGATGGTCCTCGGGAGTTCTTC.

This clone has more than one count but fewer than ten. The V call is TRBV6-1, the J call TRBJ2-1; 14 bases line up with TRBD2. The germline V gene has CDR1 MNHNS and CDR2 SASEGT. The CDR3 runs 15 residues. The V gene end was trimmed by 5 bases and the J gene end by 6 bases; junction bases not matched to a gene: 3. The CDR3 DNA reads TGTGCCAGCAGTCGACTAGCGGGGGGGCTCAATGAGCAGTTCTTC. Its protein is CASSRLAGGLNEQFF.

The chain uses TRBV19 and TRBJ1-6; D ambiguous. This CDR3 is 14 amino acids long. Trimming removed 6 bases at V and 9 bases at J, with 15 bases between. CDR1 and CDR2 from the germline V gene are LNHDA and SQIVND (reference sequence). In DNA form, the CDR3 reads TGTGCCAGTAGCTCCGAGACAATTCTTTCACCCCTCCACTTT. As protein: CASSSETILSPLHF.

The V call is TRBV7-9, the J call TRBJ2-3; 11 bases map to TRBD1. J gave up 5 bases and V 1 base, and 5 bases lay outside the gene matches. This CDR3 contains 16 residues. The germline V gene has CDR1 SEHNR and CDR2 FQNEAQ (reference sequence). CDR3 residues: CASSLGGTGGEDTQYF. The DNA of the CDR3 is TGTGCCAGCAGCTTAGGCGGGACAGGGGGGGAAGATACGCAGTATTTT.

This rearrangement joins TRBV5-1 to TRBJ2-7; 9 bases fit TRBD2. Germline lookup yields CDR1 SGHRS and CDR2 YFSETQ. The junction had 8 bases not matched to a gene; V was cut back by 0 bases and J by 7 bases. CDR3 length: 15 residues. CDR3 in amino acids: CASSLAATSGLEQYF. For the CDR3, the DNA is TGCGCCAGCAGCTTGGCCGCGACTAGCGGCTTGGAGCAGTACTTC.

The rearrangement joins TRBV6-5 to TRBJ1-6; D is ambiguous. V gave up 5 bases and J gave up 14 bases, with 10 bases separating them. Germline V gene data show CDR1 as MNHEY and CDR2 as SVGAGI. This CDR3 contains 11 residues. This chain's CDR3 is CASSPGWALHF. Written as DNA, the CDR3 is TGTGCCAGCAGTCCCGGGTGGGCCCTCCACTTT.

The chain carries TRBV28 and TRBJ2-7; 9 nucleotides align to TRBD1. Trimming at V came to 5 bases and at J to 2 bases, leaving 7 bases not matched to a gene. Per the germline V gene, CDR1 is MDHEN and CDR2 is SYDVKM. CDR3 size: 15 residues. The CDR3 sequence is CASSLPTGGAYEQYF. DNA of the CDR3: TGTGCCAGCAGTCTACCGACAGGGGGAGCCTACGAGCAGTACTTC.

Only one count was recorded for this clone. V usage is TRBV19 and J usage is TRBJ2-7; no definite D call. CDR3 length equals 16 residues. In germline, CDR1 is LNHDA, CDR2 SQIVND (reference sequence). V shed 1 base and J shed 2 bases, with 15 bases lying between them. In DNA form, the CDR3 reads TGTGCCAGTAGTATAGCTTTTAGCACATCGACCTACGAGCAGTACTTC. As protein: CASSIAFSTSTYEQYF.